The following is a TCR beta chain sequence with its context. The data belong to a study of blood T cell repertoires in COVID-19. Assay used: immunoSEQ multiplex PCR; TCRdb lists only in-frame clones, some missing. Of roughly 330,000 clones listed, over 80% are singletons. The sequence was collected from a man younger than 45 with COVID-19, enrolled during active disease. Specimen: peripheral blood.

CDR3 loop: CASSLAGTGVGGTEAFF. CDR3 in DNA: TGTGCCAGCAGCTTAGCCGGGACAGGGGTTGGTGGCACTGAAGCTTTCTTT. The chain carries TRBV7-2 and TRBJ1-1; TRBD1 agrees at 10 bases. From germline, CDR1 is SGHTA and CDR2 FQGNSA. V was pared by 0 bases and J by 4 bases, with 8 bases of the junction left unmatched. The CDR3 totals 17 residues.